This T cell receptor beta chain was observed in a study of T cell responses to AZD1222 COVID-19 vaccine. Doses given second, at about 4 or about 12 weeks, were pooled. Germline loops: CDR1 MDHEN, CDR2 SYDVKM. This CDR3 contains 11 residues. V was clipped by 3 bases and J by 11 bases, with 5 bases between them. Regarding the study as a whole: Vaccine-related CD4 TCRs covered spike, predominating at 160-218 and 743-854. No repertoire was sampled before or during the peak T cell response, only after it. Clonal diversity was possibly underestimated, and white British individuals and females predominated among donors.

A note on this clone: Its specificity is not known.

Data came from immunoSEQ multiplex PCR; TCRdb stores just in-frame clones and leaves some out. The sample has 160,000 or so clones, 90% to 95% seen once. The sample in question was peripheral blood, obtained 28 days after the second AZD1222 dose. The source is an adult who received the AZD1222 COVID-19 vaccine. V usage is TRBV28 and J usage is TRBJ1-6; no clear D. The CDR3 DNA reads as TGTGCCAGCAGTTTGAACCCACCCCTCCACTTT. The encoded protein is CASSLNPPLHF.